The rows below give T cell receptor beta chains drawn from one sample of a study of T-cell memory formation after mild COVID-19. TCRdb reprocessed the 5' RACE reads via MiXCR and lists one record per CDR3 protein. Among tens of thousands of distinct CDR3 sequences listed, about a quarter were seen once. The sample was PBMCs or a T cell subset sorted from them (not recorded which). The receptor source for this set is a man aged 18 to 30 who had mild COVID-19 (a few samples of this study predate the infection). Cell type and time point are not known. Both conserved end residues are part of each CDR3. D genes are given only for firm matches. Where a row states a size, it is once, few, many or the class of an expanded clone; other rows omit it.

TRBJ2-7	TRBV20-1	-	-	TGCAGTGCTGAGGACCGGGACAAAGCCTACGAGCAGTACTTC	CSAEDRDKAYEQYF
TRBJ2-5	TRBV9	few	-	TGTGCCAGCAGCGAAGGGGGGGGGGCCTGGGAGACCCAGTACTTC	CASSEGGGAWETQYF
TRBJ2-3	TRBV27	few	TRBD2	TGTGCCAGCAGTTTATTGACTAGCGGCACCTCCACAGATACGCAGTATTTT	CASSLLTSGTSTDTQYF
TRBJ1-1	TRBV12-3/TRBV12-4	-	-	TGTGCCAGTAGATCCCATGGGGACACTGAAGCTTTCTTT	CASRSHGDTEAFF
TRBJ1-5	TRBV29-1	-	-	TGCAGCGTCGGTGACAGTCAGCCCCAGCATTTT	CSVGDSQPQHF
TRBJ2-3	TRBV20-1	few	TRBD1	TGCAGTGCTAGACACCGGGACAGGAAAGATACGCAGTATTTT	CSARHRDRKDTQYF
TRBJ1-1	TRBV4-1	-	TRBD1	TGCGCCAGCAGCCAAGAAGGGGGCGACGGCACTGAAGCTTTCTTT	CASSQEGGDGTEAFF
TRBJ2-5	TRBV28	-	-	TGTGCCAGCAGTTTGGGGGACATACAAGAGACCCAGTACTTC	CASSLGDIQETQYF
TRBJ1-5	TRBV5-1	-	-	TGCGCCAGCAGCTGGTCGGAGGAAGTGGATCAGCCCCAGCATTTT	CASSWSEEVDQPQHF
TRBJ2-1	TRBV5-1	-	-	TGCGCCAGCAGCGTTACAGGGCCCTACAATGAGCAGTTCTTC	CASSVTGPYNEQFF
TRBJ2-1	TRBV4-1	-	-	TGCGCCAGCAGCCAAGGATATGAGCAGTTCTTC	CASSQGYEQFF
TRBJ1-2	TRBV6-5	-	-	TGTGCCAGCAGCTCTCTGTTGTATGGCTACACCTTC	CASSSLLYGYTF
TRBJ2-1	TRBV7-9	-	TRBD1	TGTGCCAGCAGCTCAATACGACCGACAGGGGGGATCAATGAGCAGTTCTTC	CASSSIRPTGGINEQFF
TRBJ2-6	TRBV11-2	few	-	TGTGCCAGCAGCTGGGAGGCAACCGGGGCCAACGTCCTGACTTTC	CASSWEATGANVLTF
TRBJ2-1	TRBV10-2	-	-	TGCGCCAGCAGTGAGGGGTGGAAGCAGTTCTTC	CASSEGWKQFF
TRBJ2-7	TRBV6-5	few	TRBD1	TGTGCCAGCAGTTACACAGGGGCGTACGAGCAGTACTTC	CASSYTGAYEQYF